The present T cell receptor (beta chain) was sequenced within a study of early T cells in non-severe SARS-CoV-2 infection. Study-level background: Unsorted whole blood bulk RNA was sequenced, with unpaired chains. General study results and limits: Matching results from VDJdb favored anti-spike CD8 responses, leaving private and CD4 specificities undetected.

Individual cDNA molecules received unique molecular identifiers. Each CDR3 protein is one row after TCRdb ran MiXCR on the 5' RACE reads. The table lists tens of thousands of distinct CDR3 sequences, more than 4.5% of them singletons. This clonotype was seen at least ten times. Its antigen is as yet unknown. From germline, CDR1 is DFQATT and CDR2 SNEGSKA (reference sequence). The CDR3 extends over 14 amino acids. With V trimmed by 6 bases and J by 5 bases, 8 bases remained unmatched. Sequencing was done on a sample of whole blood. V gene TRBV20-1 combines with J gene TRBJ1-5, with 9 bases fitting TRBD1. The source is an adult who was a healthcare worker with PCR-confirmed SARS-CoV-2 infection or an uninfected control (not recorded which). CDR3 amino acids: CSAPGTGLDQPQHF. The CDR3 coding sequence is TGCAGTGCCCCCGGGACAGGGCTGGATCAGCCCCAGCATTTT.